This TCR beta chain was obtained from a study of regulatory T cells in long-lasting Graves disease. Time point here: newly diagnosed GD, antithyroid drugs for less than 3 months. Following extraction of RNA from PBMCs, that RNA was used to make the TCR library. Study-wide results and caveats: Favoring TRBV28, TRBJ1-2 and TRBJ2-5 was a feature seen in persistent disease.

This clonotype was counted many times. Its antigen is currently unknown. The CDR3 loop spans 15 amino acids. Germline CDR1 is MNHNS and CDR2 is SASEGT. With 5 bases clipped from V and 4 bases from J, the junction kept 6 bases outside the gene matches. In building TCR beta libraries, iRepertoire HTBI primers were used together with Arm-PCR of CDR3 regions. TCRdb independently ran MiXCR on the multiplex PCR reads; one entry per CDR3 protein. The sample holds 450,000 to 700,000 distinct CDR3 sequences, roughly 13% seen once. These records were also assigned to another study, of T cells in Graves' hyperthyroidism and ophthalmopathy.

The chain carries TRBV6-1 and TRBJ2-1; 9 nucleotides line up with TRBD2. The sequence was obtained from a man aged 25 to 45 with Graves disease. Sequencing was performed on peripheral blood mononuclear cells (PBMCs), taken at new diagnosis, from a patient treated with antithyroid drugs. DNA of the CDR3: TGTGCCAGCAGTAGGTCTAGCGGGGCTTACAATGAGCAGTTCTTC. Protein product: CASSRSSGAYNEQFF.